The clone carrying this TCR beta chain is a singleton in its sample. The antigen is not known. Trimming pared 4 bases from V and 2 bases from J, leaving 8 bases between. This CDR3 has 12 residues. CDR1 GTSNPN and CDR2 SVGIG come from the germline V gene (reference sequence). It was with 60 Vbeta and 13 Jbeta primers that the PCR ran. The method was immunoSEQ multiplex PCR; TCRdb's version includes in-frame clones alone and lacks a portion of them. The profile covers approximately 92,000 clones, with approximately 70% appearing a single time and about 8% taken by the ten largest. This record comes from a study of cytomegalovirus exposure and HLA in healthy donors. Study findings and constraints: Earlier findings revealed that most TCR beta V segments proved productive either about 90% or about 30% of the time.

The TCR sequence derives from a man aged 60 to 75 in good health and CMV-seronegative. This chain links TRBV30 with TRBJ2-5; D is ambiguous. Sequencing was done on a sample of PBMCs. The CDR3 spells CAWTGPQETQYF. Written as DNA, the CDR3 is TGTGCCTGGACAGGTCCGCAAGAGACCCAGTACTTC. Drawing the rest from reference TRBV30 and TRBJ2-5, the complete variable domain is SQTIHQWPATLVQPVGSPLSLECTVEGTSNPNLYWYRQAAGRGLQLLFYSVGIGQISSEVPQNLSASRPQDRQFILSSKKLLLSDSGFYLCAWTGPQETQYFGPGTRLLVL.